What follows are 10 T cell receptor beta chains derived from one specimen sequenced in a study of cytomegalovirus exposure and HLA in healthy donors. TCRdb's table, derived via immunoSEQ multiplex PCR, lists solely in-frame clones and lacks some. The sample includes under 200,000 clones, roughly nine tenths seen only once; the top ten take about 6%. Source material: PBMCs. The receptors here all came from a woman in her twenties or thirties in good health and CMV-seronegative.

The rearrangement uses TRBV6-1 and TRBJ2-7, with D maybe TRBD1 (5 bases). Trimming cost V 1 base and J 6 bases, with 16 bases left between them. This CDR3 region has 15 residues. The V gene's germline CDR1 is MNHNS and CDR2 SASEGT. The CDR3 region is CASSEVPGSTAEQYF. The CDR3, as DNA: TGTGCCAGCAGTGAAGTACCAGGGTCAACCGCCGAGCAGTACTTC.

The chain combines TRBV9 with TRBJ2-1, with 11 bases matching TRBD2. Germline V gives CDR1 SGDLS, CDR2 YYNGEE. Unmatched junction bases numbered 4, after V lost 2 bases and J lost 3 bases. The CDR3 totals 16 residues. CDR3 nucleotides: TGTGCCAGCAGCGTCGGGACTAGCGGAGGCTACAATGAGCAGTTCTTC. Translation gives CASSVGTSGGYNEQFF.

The genes are TRBV2 and TRBJ2-5, with 7 bases that match TRBD1. Germline V gives CDR1 SNHLY, CDR2 FYNNEI. The CDR3 loop spans 15 amino acids. V lost 4 bases to trimming and J lost 1 base; unmatched junction nucleotides: 6. CDR3: CASSVTGARQETQYF. The CDR3 DNA follows: TGTGCCAGCAGTGTAACAGGGGCACGCCAAGAGACCCAGTACTTC.

The CDR3 region is CASRLSGGTSTDTQYF. DNA for the CDR3: TGTGCCAGCAGGCTTAGCGGGGGGACTAGCACAGATACGCAGTATTTT. The chain links TRBV2 to TRBJ2-3; 10 bases agree with TRBD2. V was clipped by 6 bases and J by 0 bases; unmatched bases: 6. This CDR3 is 16 amino acids long. Per the germline V gene, CDR1 is SNHLY and CDR2 is FYNNEI.

The V and J genes are TRBV7-9 and TRBJ2-1; 8 nucleotides agree with TRBD2. The CDR3 consists of 15 residues. The V and J ends lost 5 bases and 4 bases, in that order; junction bases with no gene match: 7. CDR1 SEHNR and CDR2 FQNEAQ come from the germline V gene (reference sequence). The CDR3 DNA is TGTGCCAGCAGCACTCCGACTAGCGATTACAATGAGCAGTTCTTC. Residues: CASSTPTSDYNEQFF.

Comments on this clone: The junction does not match germline at one end; this may be a read error. Written as DNA, the CDR3 is TGTGCCAGCAGCTGGACAGGGGGTTTGGCCTTC. Encoded protein: CASSWTGGLAF. The rearrangement joins TRBV5-8 to TRBJ1-2; 10 nucleotides match TRBD1. The CDR3 loop spans 11 amino acids. Germline V gene data show CDR1 as SGHTS and CDR2 as YDEGEE.

The V gene is TRBV5-4, the J gene TRBJ1-5; no firm D call. This CDR3 contains 13 residues. Germline CDR1 is SGHNT and CDR2 is YYREEE (reference sequence). V was cut by 7 bases and J by 2 bases, with 10 bases left in between. The CDR3 loop is CASGIGGNQPQHF. Here the CDR3 DNA reads TGTGCCAGCGGAATAGGCGGCAATCAGCCCCAGCATTTT.

This sequence joins TRBV5-4 and TRBJ1-6; a weak D match, TRBD1 (5 bases). Germline CDR1 reads SGHNT; CDR2 reads YYREEE (reference sequence). The CDR3 length is 15 residues. V lost 3 bases to trimming and J lost 7 bases, with 14 bases between them. The CDR3 DNA sequence: TGTGCCAGCAGCTCAGGGCCAGCAGCCAATTCACCCCTCCACTTT. This encodes CASSSGPAANSPLHF. Full variable domain (missing parts from reference TRBV5-4 and TRBJ1-6): ETGVTQSPTHLIKTRGQQVTLRCSSQSGHNTVSWYQQALGQGPQFIFQYYREEENGRGNFPPRFSGLQFPNYSSELNVNALELDDSALYLCASSSGPAANSPLHFGNGTRLTVT.

This sequence joins TRBV7-2 and TRBJ2-7, with a weak D call TRBD2 (7 bases). This CDR3 is 14 amino acids long. V lost 5 bases to trimming and J lost 3 bases, with 14 bases between them. Per germline, CDR1 SGHTA and CDR2 FQGNSA. The CDR3 region has the DNA TGTGCCAGCAGCCAACAGGGAGGGGGCTACGAGCAGTACTTC. Protein product: CASSQQGGGYEQYF.

This chain links TRBV10-3 with TRBJ1-2; D is undetermined. Per germline, CDR1 ENHRY and CDR2 SYGVKD. This CDR3 is built from 14 residues. Trimming removed 2 bases at V and 3 bases at J, with 10 bases between. The DNA for the CDR3 is TGTGCCATCAGTGAGAGAGGTCTTGACTATGGCTACACCTTC. Translated, it gives CAISERGLDYGYTF.